This T cell receptor beta chain came from a study of OX40 agonist ivuxolimab in advanced cancers. Study-level background: Mean age 60 years, range about 20 to 79; nearly 85% male.

The germline V and J ends were trimmed by 1 base and 4 bases, with 7 bases remaining between them. Germline values: CDR1 SNHLY, CDR2 FYNNEI. The CDR3 is 13 residues long. This clone was observed a single time. Its target is not known. Study findings and constraints: The investigators did not determine what antigen specificity the expanded peripheral T cells had. Doses of 0.1 to 3.0 mg/kg were accompanied by clonal expansion of CD4+ and CD8+ blood T cells by week 6.

Produced via immunoSEQ multiplex PCR; TCRdb's table is partial and in-frame only. The data contain over 15,000 clones, less than 95% of them seen just once; the ten biggest clones take up around 49%. J is TRBJ1-2 and V is TRBV2; D gene uncertain. The sequence came from an adult with an advanced solid tumor such as melanoma, head and neck, liver or kidney cancer. This material consisted of CD4+ or CD8+ T cells sorted from blood, taken in a trial of the OX40 agonist ivuxolimab. CDR3 sequence (DNA): TGTGCCAGCAGTGAAGTAATACTCTATGGCTACACCTTC. The encoded protein is CASSEVILYGYTF.